This paragraph reports one T cell receptor (beta chain). Authors of the study amplified TCR beta CDR3 regions from RNA transcripts. The HTBI primer set served for first-round RT-PCR of the TCR CDR3. MiXCR, applied by TCRdb to the multiplex PCR reads, yields one record per CDR3 protein. The sample shows around 600,000 distinct CDR3 sequences, 12% to 15% of them seen only once. This entry comes from a study of T cells in Graves' hyperthyroidism and ophthalmopathy. After removal of 3 bases from V and 1 base from J, the junction contained 6 bases not matched to a gene. This CDR3 spans 15 amino acids. Per the germline V gene, CDR1 is MNHEY and CDR2 is SMNVEV (reference sequence).

Sequenced material: blood. J is TRBJ2-7 and V is TRBV27; 7 positions match TRBD2. This receptor was obtained from a woman aged 18 to 35 with Graves' ophthalmopathy. Here the CDR3 DNA reads TGTGCCAGCAGTTTCGACCCGGGAGGATCCTACGAGCAGTACTTC. Protein: CASSFDPGGSYEQYF.